One T cell receptor (beta chain) is described in this entry. Germline CDR1 reads SGHNT; CDR2 reads YYREEE (reference sequence). CDR3 length equals 13 residues. Between the trimmed V and J ends, which lost 5 bases and 5 bases, there was a span of 11 bases. The sample belongs to a study of long-term antiretroviral therapy in people with HIV. immunoSEQ v3.0 was run at survey level. Libraries were prepared by immunoSEQ multiplex PCR; TCRdb keeps only in-frame clonotypes and omits some of them. The table lists 35,000 to 45,000 clones, approximately 86% of them singletons, with around 4.2% in the top ten. The rearrangement links TRBV5-4 to TRBJ2-1, with D possibly TRBD1 on 6 matching bases. The clonotype was recovered from a young woman with HIV. This material consisted of unsorted PBMCs, taken just before starting antiretroviral therapy. CDR3 DNA: TGTGCCAGCAGGGTGGACAGCCACAATGAGCAGTTCTTC. Translation gives CASRVDSHNEQFF.